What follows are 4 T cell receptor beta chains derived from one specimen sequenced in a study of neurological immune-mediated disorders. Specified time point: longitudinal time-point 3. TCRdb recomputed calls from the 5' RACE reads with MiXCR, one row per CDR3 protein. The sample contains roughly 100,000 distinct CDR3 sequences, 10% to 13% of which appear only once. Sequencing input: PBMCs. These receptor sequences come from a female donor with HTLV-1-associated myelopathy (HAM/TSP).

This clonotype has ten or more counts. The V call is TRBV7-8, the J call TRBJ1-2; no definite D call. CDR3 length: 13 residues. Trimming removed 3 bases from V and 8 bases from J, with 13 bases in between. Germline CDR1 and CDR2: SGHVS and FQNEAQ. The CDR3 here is CASSLYTAGGYTF. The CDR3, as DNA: TGTGCCAGCAGCTTGTATACTGCGGGAGGCTACACCTTC.

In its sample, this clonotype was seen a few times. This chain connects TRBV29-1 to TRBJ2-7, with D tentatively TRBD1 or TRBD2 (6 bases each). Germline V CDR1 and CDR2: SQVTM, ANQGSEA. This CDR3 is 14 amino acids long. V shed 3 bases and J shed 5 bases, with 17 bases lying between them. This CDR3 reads CSVDMGGLGDEQYF. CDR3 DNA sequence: TGCAGCGTTGATATGGGGGGCCTCGGGGACGAGCAGTACTTC.

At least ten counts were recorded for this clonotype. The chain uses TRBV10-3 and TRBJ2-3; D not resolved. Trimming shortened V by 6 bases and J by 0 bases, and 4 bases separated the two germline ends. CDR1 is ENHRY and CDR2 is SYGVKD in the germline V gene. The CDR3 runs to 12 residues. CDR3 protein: CAIRNSTDTQYF. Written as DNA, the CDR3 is TGTGCCATCAGAAACAGCACAGATACGCAGTATTTT.

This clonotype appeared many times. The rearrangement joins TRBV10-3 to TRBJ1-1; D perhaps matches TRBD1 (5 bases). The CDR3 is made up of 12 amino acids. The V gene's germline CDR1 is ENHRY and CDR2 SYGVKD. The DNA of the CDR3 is TGTGGTGTCGGGGCTGGGAACACTGAAGCTTTCTTT. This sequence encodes CGVGAGNTEAFF.